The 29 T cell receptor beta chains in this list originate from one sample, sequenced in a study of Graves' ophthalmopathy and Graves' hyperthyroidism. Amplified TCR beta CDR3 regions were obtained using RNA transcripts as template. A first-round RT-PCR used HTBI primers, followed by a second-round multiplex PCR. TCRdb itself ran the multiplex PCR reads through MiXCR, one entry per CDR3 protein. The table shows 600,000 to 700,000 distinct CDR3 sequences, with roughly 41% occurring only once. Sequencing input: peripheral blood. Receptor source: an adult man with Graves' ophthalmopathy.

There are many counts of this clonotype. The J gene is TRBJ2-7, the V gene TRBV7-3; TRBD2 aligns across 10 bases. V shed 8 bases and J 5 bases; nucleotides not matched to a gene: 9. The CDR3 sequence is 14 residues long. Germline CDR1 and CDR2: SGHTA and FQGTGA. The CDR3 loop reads CASGIAGGFNEQYF. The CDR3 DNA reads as TGTGCCAGCGGAATAGCGGGAGGATTCAACGAGCAGTACTTC. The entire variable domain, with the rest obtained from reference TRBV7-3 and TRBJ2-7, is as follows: GAGVSQTPSNKVTEKGKYVELRCDPISGHTALYWYRQSLGQGPEFLIYFQGTGAADDSGLPNDRFFAVRPEGSVSTLKIQRTERGDSAVYLCASGIAGGFNEQYFGPGTRLTVT.

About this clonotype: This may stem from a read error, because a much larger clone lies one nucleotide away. The CDR3 spells CSAFTGGVETQYF. The CDR3 DNA reads TGCAGTGCTTTCACAGGAGGGGTAGAGACCCAGTACTTC. This chain links TRBV20-1 with TRBJ2-5, with D perhaps matching TRBD2 (6 bases). Germline CDR1 is DFQATT and CDR2 is SNEGSKA (reference sequence). The ends were cut back, 5 bases at V and 4 bases at J, with 14 bases in the middle. The CDR3 runs 13 residues.

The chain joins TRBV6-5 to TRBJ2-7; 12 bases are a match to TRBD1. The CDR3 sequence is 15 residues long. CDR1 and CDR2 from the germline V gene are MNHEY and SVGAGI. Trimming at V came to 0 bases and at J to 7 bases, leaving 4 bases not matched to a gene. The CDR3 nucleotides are TGTGCCAGCAGTTACTCGGTGGGACAGGGGGCGGAGCAGTACTTC. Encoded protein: CASSYSVGQGAEQYF.

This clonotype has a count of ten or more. CDR3 bases: TGTGCCATCAGTGCTGGGGATAATGAAAAACTGTTTTTT. This sequence encodes CAISAGDNEKLFF. The chain links TRBV10-3 to TRBJ1-4; D is undetermined. The V gene lost 4 bases and the J gene lost 4 bases, with 7 bases spanning the gap. The germline V gene has CDR1 ENHRY and CDR2 SYGVKD. This CDR3 has 13 amino acids.

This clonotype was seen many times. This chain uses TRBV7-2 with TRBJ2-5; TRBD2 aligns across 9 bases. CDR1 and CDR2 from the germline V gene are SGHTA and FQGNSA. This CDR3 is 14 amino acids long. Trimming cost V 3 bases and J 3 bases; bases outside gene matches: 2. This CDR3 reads CASSFSGGEETQYF. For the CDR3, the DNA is TGTGCCAGCAGCTTTAGCGGGGGAGAAGAGACCCAGTACTTC.

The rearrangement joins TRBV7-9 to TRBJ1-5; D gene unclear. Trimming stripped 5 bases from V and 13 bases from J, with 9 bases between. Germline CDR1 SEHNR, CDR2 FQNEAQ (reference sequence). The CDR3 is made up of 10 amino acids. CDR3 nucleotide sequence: TGTGCCAGCAGCCAGGACCTGCAGCATTTT. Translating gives CASSQDLQHF.

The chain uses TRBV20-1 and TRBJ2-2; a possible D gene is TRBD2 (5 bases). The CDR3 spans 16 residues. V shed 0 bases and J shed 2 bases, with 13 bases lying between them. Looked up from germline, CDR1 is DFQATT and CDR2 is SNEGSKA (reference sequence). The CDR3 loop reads CSARDWAAVNTGELFF. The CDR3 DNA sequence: TGCAGTGCTAGAGATTGGGCAGCGGTTAACACCGGGGAGCTGTTTTTT.

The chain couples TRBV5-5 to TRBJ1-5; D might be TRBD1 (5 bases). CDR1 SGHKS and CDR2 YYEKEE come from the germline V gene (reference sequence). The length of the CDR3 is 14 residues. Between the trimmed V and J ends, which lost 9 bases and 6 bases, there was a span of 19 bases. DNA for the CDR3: TGTGCCACCGGGTGGGGGTTTCGGGTTCAGCCCCAGCATTTT. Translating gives CATGWGFRVQPQHF.

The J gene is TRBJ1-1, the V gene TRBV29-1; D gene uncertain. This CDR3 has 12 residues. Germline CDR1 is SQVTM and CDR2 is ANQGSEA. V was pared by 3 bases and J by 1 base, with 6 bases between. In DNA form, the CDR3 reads TGCAGCGTTGAGTTCGGGAACACTGAAGCTTTCTTT. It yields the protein CSVEFGNTEAFF.

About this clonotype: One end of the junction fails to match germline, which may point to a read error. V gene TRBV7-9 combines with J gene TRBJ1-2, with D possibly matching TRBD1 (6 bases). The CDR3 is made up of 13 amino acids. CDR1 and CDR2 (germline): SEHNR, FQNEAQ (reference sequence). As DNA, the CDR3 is TGTGCCAGCAGCTGGGGTAGGGGGTTCGCTGAAGCTTTC. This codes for CASSWGRGFAEAF.

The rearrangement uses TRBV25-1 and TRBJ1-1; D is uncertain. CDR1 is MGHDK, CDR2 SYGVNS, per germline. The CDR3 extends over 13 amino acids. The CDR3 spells CARDIAPNTEAFF. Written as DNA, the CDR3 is TGTGCTAGGGATATAGCTCCGAACACTGAAGCTTTCTTT.

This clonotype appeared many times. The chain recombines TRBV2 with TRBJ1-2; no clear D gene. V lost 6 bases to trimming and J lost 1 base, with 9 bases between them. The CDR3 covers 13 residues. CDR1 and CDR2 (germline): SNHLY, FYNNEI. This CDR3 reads CASRFQFNYGYTF. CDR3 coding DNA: TGTGCCAGCAGGTTCCAGTTTAACTATGGCTACACCTTC.

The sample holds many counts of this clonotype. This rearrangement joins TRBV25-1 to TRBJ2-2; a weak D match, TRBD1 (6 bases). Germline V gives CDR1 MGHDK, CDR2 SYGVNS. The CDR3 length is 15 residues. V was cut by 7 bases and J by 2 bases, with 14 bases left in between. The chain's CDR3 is CASTTTGSNTGELFF. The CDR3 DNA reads TGTGCCAGCACTACGACAGGCTCTAACACCGGGGAGCTGTTTTTT.

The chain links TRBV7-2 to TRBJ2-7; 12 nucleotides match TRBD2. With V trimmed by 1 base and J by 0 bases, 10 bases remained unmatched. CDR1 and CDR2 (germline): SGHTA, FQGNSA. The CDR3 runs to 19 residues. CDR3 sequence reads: CASSLVRLAGASSSYEQYF. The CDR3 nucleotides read TGTGCCAGCAGCTTAGTGCGACTAGCGGGGGCGTCGAGCTCCTACGAGCAGTACTTC.

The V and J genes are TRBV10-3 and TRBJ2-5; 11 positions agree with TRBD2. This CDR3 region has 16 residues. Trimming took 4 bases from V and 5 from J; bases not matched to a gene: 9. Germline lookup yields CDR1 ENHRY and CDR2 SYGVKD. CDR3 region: CAISGSSGGPGETQYF. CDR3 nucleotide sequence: TGTGCCATCAGTGGGTCTAGCGGGGGGCCAGGGGAGACCCAGTACTTC.

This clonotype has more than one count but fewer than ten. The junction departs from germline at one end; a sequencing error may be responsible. As DNA, the CDR3 is TGCGCCAGCAGCATTTACACAGGGACGAACACCGGGGAGCTGTTTTTT. The encoded protein is CASSIYTGTNTGELFF. The gene calls are TRBV7-8 and TRBJ2-2; D perhaps matches TRBD1 (6 bases). The germline CDR1 and CDR2 sequences are SGHVS and FQNEAQ. The CDR3 spans 16 residues.

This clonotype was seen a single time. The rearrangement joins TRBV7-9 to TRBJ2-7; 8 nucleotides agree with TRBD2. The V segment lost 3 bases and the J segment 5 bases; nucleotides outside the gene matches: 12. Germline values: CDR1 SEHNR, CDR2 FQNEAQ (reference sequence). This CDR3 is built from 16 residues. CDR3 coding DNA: TGTGCCAGCAGCTTCCCCGGGACTAGGTCCCTTCACGAGCAGTACTTC. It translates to CASSFPGTRSLHEQYF.

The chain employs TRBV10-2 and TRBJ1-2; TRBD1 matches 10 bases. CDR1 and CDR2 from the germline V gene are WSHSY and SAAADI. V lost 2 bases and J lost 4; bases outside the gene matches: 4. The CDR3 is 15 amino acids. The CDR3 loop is CASSEMGQGTYGYTF. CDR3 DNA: TGCGCCAGCAGTGAGATGGGACAGGGGACCTATGGCTACACCTTC.

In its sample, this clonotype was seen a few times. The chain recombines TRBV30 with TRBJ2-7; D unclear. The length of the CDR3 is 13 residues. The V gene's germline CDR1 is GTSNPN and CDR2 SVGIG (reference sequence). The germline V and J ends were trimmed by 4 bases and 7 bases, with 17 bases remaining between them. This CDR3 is CAWTPFDQGEQYF. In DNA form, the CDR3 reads TGTGCCTGGACCCCATTTGATCAAGGGGAGCAGTACTTC.

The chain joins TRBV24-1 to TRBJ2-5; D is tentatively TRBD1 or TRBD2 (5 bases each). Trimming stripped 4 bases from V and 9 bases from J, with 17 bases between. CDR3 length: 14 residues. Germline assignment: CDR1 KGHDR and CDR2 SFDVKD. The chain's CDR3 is CATSDVGERQPQYF. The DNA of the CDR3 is TGTGCCACCAGTGACGTGGGGGAAAGACAGCCCCAGTACTTC.

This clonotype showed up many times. CDR3 bases: TGCAGTGCTGTAGCGGGAGGTAGCTCCTACGAGCAGTACTTC. Encoded protein: CSAVAGGSSYEQYF. The V and J genes are TRBV20-1 and TRBJ2-7; 10 bases align to TRBD2. Germline CDR1 reads DFQATT; CDR2 reads SNEGSKA (reference sequence). This CDR3 is built from 14 residues. The junction had 4 bases not matched to a gene; V was cut back by 5 bases and J by 0 bases.

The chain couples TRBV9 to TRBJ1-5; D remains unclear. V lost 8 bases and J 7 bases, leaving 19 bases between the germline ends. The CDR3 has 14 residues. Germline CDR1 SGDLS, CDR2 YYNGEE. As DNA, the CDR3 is TGTGCCAGTACCCCCCTGGGTGCTGGGCAGCCCCAGCATTTT. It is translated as CASTPLGAGQPQHF.

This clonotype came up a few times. The CDR3 DNA reads as TGTGCCAGCAGTGAACCCCTCGGGGGACTAGCGGTTAACAATGAGCAGTTCTTC. Translation gives CASSEPLGGLAVNNEQFF. J is TRBJ2-1 and V is TRBV25-1; the match to TRBD2 covers 11 bases. The CDR3 is made up of 18 amino acids. Germline V CDR1 and CDR2: MGHDK, SYGVNS. The ends lost 2 bases at V and 5 bases at J; junction bases unmatched: 11.

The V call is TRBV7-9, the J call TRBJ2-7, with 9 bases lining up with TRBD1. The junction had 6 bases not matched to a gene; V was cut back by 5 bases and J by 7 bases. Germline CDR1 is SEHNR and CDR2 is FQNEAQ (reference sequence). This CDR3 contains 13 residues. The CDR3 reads CASSPRGTGEQYF. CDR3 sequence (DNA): TGTGCCAGCAGCCCGCGGGGGACAGGGGAGCAGTACTTC.

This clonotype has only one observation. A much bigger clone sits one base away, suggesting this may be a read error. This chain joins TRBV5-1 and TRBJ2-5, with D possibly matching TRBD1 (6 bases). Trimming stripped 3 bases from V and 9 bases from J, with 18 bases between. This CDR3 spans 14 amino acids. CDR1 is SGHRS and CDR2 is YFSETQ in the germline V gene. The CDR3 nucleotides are TGCGCCAGCAGCTCCACAGGGACGATGGAGGCCCAGTACTTC. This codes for CASSSTGTMEAQYF.

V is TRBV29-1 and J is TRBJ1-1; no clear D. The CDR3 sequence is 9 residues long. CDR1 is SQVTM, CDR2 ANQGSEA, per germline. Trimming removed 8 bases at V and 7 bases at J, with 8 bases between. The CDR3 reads CSQGFEAFF. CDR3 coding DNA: TGCAGCCAAGGGTTTGAAGCTTTCTTT.

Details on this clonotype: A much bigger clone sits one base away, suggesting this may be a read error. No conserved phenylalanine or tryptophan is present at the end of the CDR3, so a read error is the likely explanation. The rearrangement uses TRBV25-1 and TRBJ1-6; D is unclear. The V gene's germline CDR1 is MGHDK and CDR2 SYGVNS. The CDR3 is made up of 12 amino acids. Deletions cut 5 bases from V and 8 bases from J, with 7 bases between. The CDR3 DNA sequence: TGTGCCAGCAGTTATCGGGATTCACCCCTCCACCTT. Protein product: CASSYRDSPLHL.

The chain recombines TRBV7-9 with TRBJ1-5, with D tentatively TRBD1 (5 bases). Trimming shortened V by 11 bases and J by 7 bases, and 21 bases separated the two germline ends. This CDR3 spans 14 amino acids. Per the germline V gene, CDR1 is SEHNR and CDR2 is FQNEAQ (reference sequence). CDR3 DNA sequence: TGTGCCTGGAGTCCCCAGTCCGGGACCCAGCCCCAGCATTTT. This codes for CAWSPQSGTQPQHF.

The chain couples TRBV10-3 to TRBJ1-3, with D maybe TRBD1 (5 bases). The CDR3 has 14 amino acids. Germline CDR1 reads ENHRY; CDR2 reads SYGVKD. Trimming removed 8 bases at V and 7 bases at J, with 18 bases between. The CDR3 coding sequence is TGTGCCATCGGCCAACTAGCGGGGGTTAACACCATATATTTT. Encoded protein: CAIGQLAGVNTIYF.